These T cell receptor beta chains were read from a single sample in a study of control samples from healthy donors and cancer patients. Here immunoSEQ multiplex PCR was the method, and the copy in TCRdb shows in-frame clones only, minus some. The sample shows roughly 450,000 clones, roughly 90% of them seen only once. The sequenced material came from PBMCs. The receptors stem from a man aged 40-50 years with head and neck cancer. CDR3s include the opening cysteine and the closing phenylalanine or tryptophan. D genes are given only for firm matches. Only some rows state a clone size, as once, few, many or a class for expanded clones.

clone_size j_call v_call d_call cdr3_nt cdr3_aa
- TRBJ1-2 TRBV7-9 - TGTGCCAGCACTACAGGTCCACTTTTCTATGGCTACACCTTC CASTTGPLFYGYTF
- TRBJ2-3 TRBV5-1 TRBD2 TGCGCCAGCTACTCTAGCGGGAGTACAAGAGATACGCAGTATTTT CASYSSGSTRDTQYF
- TRBJ2-1 TRBV7-3 - TGTGCCAGCAGCTTAACAAGGCCCAATGAGCAGTTCTTC CASSLTRPNEQFF
- TRBJ1-5 TRBV4-3 - TGCGCCAGCAGCCAAGACAGGGACGCCAATCAGCCCCAGCATTTT CASSQDRDANQPQHF
- TRBJ1-5 TRBV19 - TGTGCCAGTAGTATATCACCCGTTGGTCAGCCCCAGCATTTT CASSISPVGQPQHF
- TRBJ1-3 TRBV7-9 - TGTGCCAGCAGCCAAATCTTCCCAAGAGACTCTGGAAACACCATATATTTT CASSQIFPRDSGNTIYF
- TRBJ2-7 TRBV19 - TGTGCCAGTAGTATTAGGGGGGTCTACGAGCAGTACTTC CASSIRGVYEQYF
- TRBJ2-7 TRBV6-2/TRBV6-3 TRBD1 TGTGCCAGCAGTTACCAAATACTCCTAGACAGGGTCGCCTACGAGCAGTACTTC CASSYQILLDRVAYEQYF
- TRBJ2-2 TRBV9 TRBD1 TGTGCCAGCAGCGCACAGGGGGCGAGGAACACCGGGGAGCTGTTTTTT CASSAQGARNTGELFF
once TRBJ1-5 TRBV2 - TGTGCCAGCAGAATCCCCATCGGCGACCAGCCCCAGCATTTT CASRIPIGDQPQHF
- TRBJ2-2 TRBV6-5 TRBD1 TGTGCCAGTTTCGCTAGGACAGGGAACACCGGGGAGCTGTTTTTT CASFARTGNTGELFF
once TRBJ1-6 TRBV25-1 - TGTGCCAGCAGACCAAGAAACGATTCACCCCTCCACTTT CASRPRNDSPLHF
- TRBJ1-2 TRBV7-9 - TGTGCCAGCAGCTTAGCGTATTCCTCTCGCGTGAGTGGCTACACCTTC CASSLAYSSRVSGYTF
- TRBJ2-1 TRBV29-1 TRBD1 TGCAGCGTTGACCGGACAGGGGCCAATGAGCAGTTCTTC CSVDRTGANEQFF